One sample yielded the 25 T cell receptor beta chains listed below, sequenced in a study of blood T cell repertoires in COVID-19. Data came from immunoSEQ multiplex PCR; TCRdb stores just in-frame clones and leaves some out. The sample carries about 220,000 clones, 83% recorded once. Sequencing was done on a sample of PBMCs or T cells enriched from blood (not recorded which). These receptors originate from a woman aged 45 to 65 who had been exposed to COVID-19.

This CDR3 reads CASSFPLQGYSTDTQYF. CDR3 DNA: TGTGCCAGCAGTTTTCCCCTACAGGGCTATAGCACAGATACGCAGTATTTT. V gene TRBV28 combines with J gene TRBJ2-3; D possibly corresponds to TRBD1 (6 bases). With 3 bases removed from V and 0 bases from J, the gap between germline ends came to 16 bases. Per germline, CDR1 MDHEN and CDR2 SYDVKM. The CDR3 runs to 17 residues.

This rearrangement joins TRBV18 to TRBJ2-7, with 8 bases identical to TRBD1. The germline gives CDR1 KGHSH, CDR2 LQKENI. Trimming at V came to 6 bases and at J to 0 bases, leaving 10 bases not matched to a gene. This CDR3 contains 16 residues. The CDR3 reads CASSDQTGTGSYEQYF. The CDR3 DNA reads TGTGCCAGCTCTGACCAGACCGGGACAGGCTCCTACGAGCAGTACTTC.

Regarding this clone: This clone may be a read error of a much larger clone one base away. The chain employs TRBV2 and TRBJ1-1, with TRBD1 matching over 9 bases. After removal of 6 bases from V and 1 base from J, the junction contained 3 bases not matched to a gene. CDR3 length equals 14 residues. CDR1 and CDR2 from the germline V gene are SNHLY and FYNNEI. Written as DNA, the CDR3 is TGTGCCAGCAGGTCGGGACAGGGGAACACTGAAGCTTTCTTT. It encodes CASRSGQGNTEAFF.

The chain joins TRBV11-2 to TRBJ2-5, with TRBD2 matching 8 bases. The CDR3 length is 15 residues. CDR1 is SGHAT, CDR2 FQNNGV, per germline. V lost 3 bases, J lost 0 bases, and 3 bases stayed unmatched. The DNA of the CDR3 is TGTGCCAGCAGCTTCCGGGGGGGGTACCAAGAGACCCAGTACTTC. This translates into CASSFRGGYQETQYF.

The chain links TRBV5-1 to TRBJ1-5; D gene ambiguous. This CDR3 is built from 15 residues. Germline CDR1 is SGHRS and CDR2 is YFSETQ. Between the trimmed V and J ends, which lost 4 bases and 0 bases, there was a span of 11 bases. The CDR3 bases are TGCGCCAGCAGCCCGGGTCTTTATAGCAATCAGCCCCAGCATTTT. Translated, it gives CASSPGLYSNQPQHF. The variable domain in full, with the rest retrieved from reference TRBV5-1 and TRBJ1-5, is KAGVTQTPRYLIKTRGQQVTLSCSPISGHRSVSWYQQTPGQGLQFLFEYFSETQRNKGNFPGRFSGRQFSNSRSEMNVSTLELGDSALYLCASSPGLYSNQPQHFGDGTRLSIL.

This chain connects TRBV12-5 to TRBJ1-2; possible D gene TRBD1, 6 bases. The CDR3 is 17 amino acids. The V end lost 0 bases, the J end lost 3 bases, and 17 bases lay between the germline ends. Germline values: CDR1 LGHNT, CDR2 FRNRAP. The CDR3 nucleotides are TGTGCTAGTGGTTTGGTACCAGGGGTCGGCAAGGACTATGGCTACACCTTC. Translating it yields CASGLVPGVGKDYGYTF.

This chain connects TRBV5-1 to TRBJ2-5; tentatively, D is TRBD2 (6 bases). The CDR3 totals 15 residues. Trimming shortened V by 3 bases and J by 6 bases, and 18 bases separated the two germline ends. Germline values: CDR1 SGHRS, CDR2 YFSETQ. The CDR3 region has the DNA TGCGCCAGCAGCTCCCCACGACTAGAGAAAAAGACCCAGTACTTC. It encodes CASSSPRLEKKTQYF.

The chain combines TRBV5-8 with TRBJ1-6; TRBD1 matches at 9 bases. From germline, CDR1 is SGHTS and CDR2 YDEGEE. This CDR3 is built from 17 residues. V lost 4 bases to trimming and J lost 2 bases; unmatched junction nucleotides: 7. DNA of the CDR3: TGTGCCAGCAGCCTAGGGACAGGGAGGACCTATAATTCACCCCTCCACTTT. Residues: CASSLGTGRTYNSPLHF. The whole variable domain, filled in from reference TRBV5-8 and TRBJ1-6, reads EAGVTQSPTHLIKTRGQQATLRCSPISGHTSVYWYQQALGLGLQFLLWYDEGEERNRGNFPPRFSGRQFPNYSSELNVNALELEDSALYLCASSLGTGRTYNSPLHFGNGTRLTVT.

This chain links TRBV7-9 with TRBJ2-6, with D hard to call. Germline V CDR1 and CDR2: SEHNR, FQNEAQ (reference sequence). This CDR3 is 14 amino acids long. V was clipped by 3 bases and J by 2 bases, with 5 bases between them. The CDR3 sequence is CASSLQAGANVLTF. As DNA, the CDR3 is TGTGCCAGCAGCTTGCAGGCTGGGGCCAACGTCCTGACTTTC.

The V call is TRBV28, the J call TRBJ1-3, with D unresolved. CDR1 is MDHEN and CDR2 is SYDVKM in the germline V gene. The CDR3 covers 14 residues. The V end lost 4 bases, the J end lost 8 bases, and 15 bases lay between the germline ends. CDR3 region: CASSSPVGWHTIYF. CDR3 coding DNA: TGTGCCAGCAGTTCCCCGGTCGGGTGGCACACCATATATTTT.

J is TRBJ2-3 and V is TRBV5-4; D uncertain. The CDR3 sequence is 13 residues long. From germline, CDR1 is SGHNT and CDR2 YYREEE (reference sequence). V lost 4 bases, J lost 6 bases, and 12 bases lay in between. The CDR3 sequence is CASSPTWADTQYF. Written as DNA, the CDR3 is TGTGCCAGCAGCCCCACCTGGGCGGATACGCAGTATTTT.

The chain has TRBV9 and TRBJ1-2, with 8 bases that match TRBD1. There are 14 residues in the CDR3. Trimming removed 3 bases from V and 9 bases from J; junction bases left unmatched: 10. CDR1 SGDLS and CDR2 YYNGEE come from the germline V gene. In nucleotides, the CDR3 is TGTGCCAGCAGCGAGGGATCCAGGGGGCGCAGCTACACCTTC. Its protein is CASSEGSRGRSYTF.

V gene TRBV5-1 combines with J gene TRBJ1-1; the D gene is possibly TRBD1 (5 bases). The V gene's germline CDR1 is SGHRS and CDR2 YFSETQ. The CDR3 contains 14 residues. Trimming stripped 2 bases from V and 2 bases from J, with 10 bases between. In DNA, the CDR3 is TGCGCCAGCAGCTTCGACAGAGGAAACACTGAAGCTTTCTTT. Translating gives CASSFDRGNTEAFF.

In DNA form, the CDR3 reads TGCGCCAGCAGCTCTAATCAGGTTAACACTGAAGCTTTCTTT. This codes for CASSSNQVNTEAFF. This chain joins TRBV4-1 and TRBJ1-1, with D unclear. V lost 5 bases to trimming and J lost 2 bases, with 12 bases between them. This CDR3 has 14 amino acids. Germline loops: CDR1 MGHRA, CDR2 YSYEKL.

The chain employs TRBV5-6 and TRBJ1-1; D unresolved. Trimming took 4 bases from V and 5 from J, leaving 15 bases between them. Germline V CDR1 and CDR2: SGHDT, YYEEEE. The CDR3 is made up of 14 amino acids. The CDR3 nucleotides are TGTGCCAGCAGCGTCGACACACGGGAGACTGAAGCTTTCTTT. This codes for CASSVDTRETEAFF.

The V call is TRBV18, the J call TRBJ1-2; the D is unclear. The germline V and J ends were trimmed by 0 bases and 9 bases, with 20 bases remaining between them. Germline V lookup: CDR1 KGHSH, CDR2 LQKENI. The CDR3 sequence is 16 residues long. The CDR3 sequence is CASSPPDSLGYRSYTF. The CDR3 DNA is TGTGCCAGCTCACCACCGGACTCGTTAGGATATCGGAGCTACACCTTC.

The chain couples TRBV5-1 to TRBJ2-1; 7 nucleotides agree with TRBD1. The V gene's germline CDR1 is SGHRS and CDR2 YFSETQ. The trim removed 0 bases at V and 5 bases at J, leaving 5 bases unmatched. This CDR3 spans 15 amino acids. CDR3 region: CASSLEGQSNNEQFF. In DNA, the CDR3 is TGCGCCAGCAGCTTGGAGGGACAGAGTAACAATGAGCAGTTCTTC.

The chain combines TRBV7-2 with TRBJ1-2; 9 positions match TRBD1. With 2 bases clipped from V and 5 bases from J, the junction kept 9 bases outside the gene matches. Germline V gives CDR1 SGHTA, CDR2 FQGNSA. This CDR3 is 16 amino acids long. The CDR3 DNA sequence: TGTGCCAGCAGCTTATTACGGGGACAGGGAGCTTATGGCTACACCTTC. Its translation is CASSLLRGQGAYGYTF.

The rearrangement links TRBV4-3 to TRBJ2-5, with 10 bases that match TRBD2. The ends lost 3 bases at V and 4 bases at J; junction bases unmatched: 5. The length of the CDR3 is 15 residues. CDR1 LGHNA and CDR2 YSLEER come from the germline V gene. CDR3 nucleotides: TGCGCCAGCAGCCACGAGGTAGCGGGGGGAGAGACCCAGTACTTC. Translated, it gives CASSHEVAGGETQYF.

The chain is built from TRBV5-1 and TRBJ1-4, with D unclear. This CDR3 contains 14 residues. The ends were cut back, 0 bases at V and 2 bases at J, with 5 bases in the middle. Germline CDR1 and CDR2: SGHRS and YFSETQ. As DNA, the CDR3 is TGCGCCAGCAGCTTGGCGGAGACTAATGAAAAACTGTTTTTT. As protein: CASSLAETNEKLFF. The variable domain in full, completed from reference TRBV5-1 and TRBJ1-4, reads KAGVTQTPRYLIKTRGQQVTLSCSPISGHRSVSWYQQTPGQGLQFLFEYFSETQRNKGNFPGRFSGRQFSNSRSEMNVSTLELGDSALYLCASSLAETNEKLFFGSGTQLSVL.

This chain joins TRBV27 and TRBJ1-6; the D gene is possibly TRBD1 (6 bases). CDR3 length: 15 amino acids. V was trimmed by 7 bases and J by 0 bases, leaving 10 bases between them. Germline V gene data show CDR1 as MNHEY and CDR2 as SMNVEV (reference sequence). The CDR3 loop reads CASTRDISYNSPLHF. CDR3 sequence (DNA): TGTGCCAGCACTCGGGACATCTCCTATAATTCACCCCTCCACTTT.

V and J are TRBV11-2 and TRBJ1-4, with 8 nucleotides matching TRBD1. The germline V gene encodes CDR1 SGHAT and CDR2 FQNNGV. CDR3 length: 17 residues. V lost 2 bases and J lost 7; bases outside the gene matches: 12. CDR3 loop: CASSLQQGASGGEKLFF. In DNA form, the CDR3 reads TGTGCCAGCAGCTTACAGCAGGGGGCGTCGGGAGGTGAAAAACTGTTTTTT.

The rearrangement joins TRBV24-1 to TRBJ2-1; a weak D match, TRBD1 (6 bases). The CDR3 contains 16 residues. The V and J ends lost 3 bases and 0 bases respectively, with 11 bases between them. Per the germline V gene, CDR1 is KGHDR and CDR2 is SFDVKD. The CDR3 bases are TGTGCCACCAGTGATCCAGGGGTAAGCTCCTACAATGAGCAGTTCTTC. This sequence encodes CATSDPGVSSYNEQFF.

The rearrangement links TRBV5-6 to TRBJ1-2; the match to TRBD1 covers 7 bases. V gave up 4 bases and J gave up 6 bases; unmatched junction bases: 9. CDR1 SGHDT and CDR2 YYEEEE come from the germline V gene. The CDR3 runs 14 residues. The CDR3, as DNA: TGTGCCAGCAGCCTTTATCTGACAGGGAATGGCTACACCTTC. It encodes CASSLYLTGNGYTF.

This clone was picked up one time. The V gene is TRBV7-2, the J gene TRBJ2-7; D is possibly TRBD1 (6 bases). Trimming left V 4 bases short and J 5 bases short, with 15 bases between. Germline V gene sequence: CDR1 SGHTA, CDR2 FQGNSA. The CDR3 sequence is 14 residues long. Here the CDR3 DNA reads TGTGCCAGCAGCTCGCTAACAGGGTTCAACGAGCAGTACTTC. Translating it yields CASSSLTGFNEQYF.